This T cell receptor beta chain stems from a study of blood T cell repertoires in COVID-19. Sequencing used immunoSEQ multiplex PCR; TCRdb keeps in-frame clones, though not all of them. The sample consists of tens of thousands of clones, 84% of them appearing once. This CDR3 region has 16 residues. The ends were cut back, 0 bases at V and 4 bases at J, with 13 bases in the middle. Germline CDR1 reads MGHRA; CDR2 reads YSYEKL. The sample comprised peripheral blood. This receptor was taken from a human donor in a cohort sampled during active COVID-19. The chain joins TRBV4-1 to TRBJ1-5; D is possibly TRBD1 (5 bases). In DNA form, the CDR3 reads TGCGCCAGCAGCCAAGAAGGAGGGGCGGGAAATCAGCCCCAGCATTTT. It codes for CASSQEGGAGNQPQHF.